This entry is about one T cell receptor beta chain. This sample was taken from a study of blood T cell repertoires in COVID-19. Study at large: Sample material is recorded as cDNA or gDNA derived from T cells, B-cell-depleted T cells, or PBMCs.

Germline assignment: CDR1 SEHNR and CDR2 FQNEAQ (reference sequence). Trimming cost V 5 bases and J 4 bases; bases outside gene matches: 9. The CDR3 contains 15 residues. Participant ages covered about 18 to 95 years across 24 US areas. Membership in each cohort depended on participant-reported clinical history. A case of COVID-19 had been met by exposed participants within 2 weeks before study entry. Using immunoSEQ multiplex PCR, the repertoire was profiled, and TCRdb retains in-frame clones only, with some absent. This table has hundreds of thousands of clones, about 88% appearing once. The sequence was collected from a woman aged 18-30 years who had been exposed to COVID-19. The V call is TRBV7-9, the J call TRBJ1-1; 8 bases fit TRBD1. The specimen was PBMCs or T cells enriched from blood (not recorded which). Written as DNA, the CDR3 is TGTGCCAGCAGCAATCAGGGGGCGCTGGGCACTGAAGCTTTCTTT. It is translated as CASSNQGALGTEAFF.